This TCR beta chain came from a study of vaccination effects on CD4 cells after COVID-19. On this clone: What it binds is not known.

Assay used: immunoSEQ multiplex PCR; TCRdb lists only in-frame clones, some missing. This table holds around 69,000 clones, approximately 80% found once. The CDR3 totals 13 residues. V was clipped by 4 bases and J by 4 bases, with 9 bases between them. Germline V gene sequence: CDR1 KGHDR, CDR2 SFDVKD. The culture ran for 10 days before CD4+ T cells were isolated. Participants were given two doses of BNT162b2 or mRNA-1273 vaccine. Nucleocapsid antibodies were negative in the vaccine recipients, who had never had SARS-CoV-2 infection. Study observations and caveats: Infection- and vaccine-induced clones contracted markedly late after vaccination.

This rearrangement joins TRBV24-1 to TRBJ1-2; D is unclear. The starting material was CD4+ T cells from PBMCs cultured without peptide, obtained after COVID-19 vaccination. The sequence was collected from a human donor who received a COVID-19 vaccine. For the CDR3, the DNA is TGTGCCACCAGTGAGGGCAGATTCTATGGCTACACCTTC. Its protein product is CATSEGRFYGYTF.